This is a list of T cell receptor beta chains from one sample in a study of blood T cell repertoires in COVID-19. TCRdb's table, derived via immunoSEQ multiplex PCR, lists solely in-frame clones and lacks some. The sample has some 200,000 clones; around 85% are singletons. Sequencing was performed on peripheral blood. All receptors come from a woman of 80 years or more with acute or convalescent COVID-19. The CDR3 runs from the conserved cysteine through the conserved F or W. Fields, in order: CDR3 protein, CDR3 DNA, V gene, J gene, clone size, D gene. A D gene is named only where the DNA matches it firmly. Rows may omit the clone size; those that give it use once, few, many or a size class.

CDR3 protein: CASSQRAGGIDTQYF; CDR3 DNA: TGCGCCAGCAGCCAGAGAGCGGGGGGAATAGATACGCAGTATTTT; V gene: TRBV4-3; J gene: TRBJ2-3; clone size: NA; D gene: TRBD2
CDR3 protein: CASSLSAPGAEAFF; CDR3 DNA: TGTGCCAGCAGCTTATCCGCCCCCGGGGCTGAAGCTTTCTTT; V gene: TRBV7-9; J gene: TRBJ1-1; clone size: NA; D gene: NA
CDR3 protein: CAIRSRDRANTEAFF; CDR3 DNA: TGTGCCATCAGGAGTCGTGACAGGGCAAACACTGAAGCTTTCTTT; V gene: TRBV10-3; J gene: TRBJ1-1; clone size: NA; D gene: TRBD1
CDR3 protein: CASSLSPGSPNEQFF; CDR3 DNA: TGTGCCAGCAGCTTGTCGCCGGGTTCACCTAATGAGCAGTTCTTC; V gene: TRBV5-4; J gene: TRBJ2-1; clone size: once; D gene: NA
CDR3 protein: CAISESGGSSNQPQHF; CDR3 DNA: TGTGCCATCAGTGAGTCAGGGGGTTCCAGCAATCAGCCCCAGCATTTT; V gene: TRBV10-3; J gene: TRBJ1-5; clone size: few; D gene: NA
CDR3 protein: CASSSGHYTGELFF; CDR3 DNA: TGTGCCAGCAGCTCGGGACACTACACCGGGGAGCTGTTTTTT; V gene: TRBV7-6; J gene: TRBJ2-2; clone size: NA; D gene: NA
CDR3 protein: CASSFTHSGNTIYF; CDR3 DNA: TGTGCCAGCAGTTTCACACACTCTGGAAACACCATATATTTT; V gene: TRBV28; J gene: TRBJ1-3; clone size: once; D gene: NA
CDR3 protein: CASSTRLYTQYF; CDR3 DNA: TGTGCCAGCAGCACCCGACTTTATACGCAGTATTTT; V gene: TRBV7-9; J gene: TRBJ2-3; clone size: NA; D gene: NA
CDR3 protein: CAWSRGSNTEAFF; CDR3 DNA: TGTGCCTGGTCTAGAGGGTCTAACACTGAAGCTTTCTTT; V gene: TRBV30; J gene: TRBJ1-1; clone size: NA; D gene: NA
CDR3 protein: CASSSTGSYGYTF; CDR3 DNA: TGTGCCAGCAGCTCCACAGGGAGCTATGGCTACACCTTC; V gene: TRBV7-9; J gene: TRBJ1-2; clone size: few; D gene: NA
CDR3 protein: CASSLALVLNTEAFF; CDR3 DNA: TGTGCCAGCAGCTTAGCGCTAGTCTTGAACACTGAAGCTTTCTTT; V gene: TRBV7-2; J gene: TRBJ1-1; clone size: NA; D gene: NA
CDR3 protein: CASSVDVTRTGELFF; CDR3 DNA: TGTGCCAGCAGCGTAGATGTTACTCGGACCGGGGAGCTGTTTTTT; V gene: TRBV9; J gene: TRBJ2-2; clone size: NA; D gene: NA
CDR3 protein: CASSASGRGYNEQFF; CDR3 DNA: TGCGCCAGCAGCGCTAGCGGGAGGGGTTACAATGAGCAGTTCTTC; V gene: TRBV5-1; J gene: TRBJ2-1; clone size: NA; D gene: TRBD2
CDR3 protein: CASSAGQRNTEAFF; CDR3 DNA: TGTGCCAGCAGCGCAGGACAGCGAAACACTGAAGCTTTCTTT; V gene: TRBV9; J gene: TRBJ1-1; clone size: NA; D gene: NA
CDR3 protein: CASSFRGSTEAFF; CDR3 DNA: TGTGCCAGCAGTTTCCGGGGTAGCACTGAAGCTTTCTTT; V gene: TRBV12-3/TRBV12-4; J gene: TRBJ1-1; clone size: NA; D gene: NA
CDR3 protein: CASSSGGGADYEQYF; CDR3 DNA: TGTGCCAGCAGCTCCGGTGGGGGGGCGGACTACGAGCAGTACTTC; V gene: TRBV7-2; J gene: TRBJ2-7; clone size: NA; D gene: NA
CDR3 protein: CASSLAGTGNEKLFF; CDR3 DNA: TGCGCCAGCAGCTTGGCCGGGACAGGGAATGAAAAACTGTTTTTT; V gene: TRBV5-1; J gene: TRBJ1-4; clone size: NA; D gene: TRBD1
CDR3 protein: CASSQLAGYNEQFF; CDR3 DNA: TGTGCCAGCAGCCAACTAGCGGGGTACAATGAGCAGTTCTTC; V gene: TRBV4-2; J gene: TRBJ2-1; clone size: NA; D gene: TRBD2
CDR3 protein: CASSSSRLAGDSSYEQYF; CDR3 DNA: TGTGCCAGCAGCTCCAGCAGACTAGCGGGAGACTCCTCCTACGAGCAGTACTTC; V gene: TRBV7-2; J gene: TRBJ2-7; clone size: NA; D gene: TRBD2
CDR3 protein: CAGQRASVRETQYF; CDR3 DNA: TGTGCCGGCCAGCGCGCCAGCGTCCGGGAGACCCAGTACTTC; V gene: TRBV7-2; J gene: TRBJ2-5; clone size: NA; D gene: NA